These T cell receptor beta chains were read from a single sample in a study of cytomegalovirus exposure and HLA in healthy donors. The repertoire was sequenced with immunoSEQ multiplex PCR; TCRdb's copy has only in-frame clones and lacks some. Found here are around 85,000 clones, around 80% of them singletons; the top ten hold approximately 1%. Material: PBMCs. These receptors came from a male donor in good health and CMV-seronegative. Each CDR3 is given with its conserved first and last residue. A D gene is named only where the DNA matches it firmly. Not all rows give a size; the values are once, few, many and, for expanded clones, a class.

D gene	J gene	V gene	clone size	CDR3 length	CDR3 DNA	CDR3 protein
.	TRBJ2-7	TRBV19	.	15	TGTGCCAGTAGTCCTGACCCAGGGGGGCAGGGGGAGCAGTACTTC	CASSPDPGGQGEQYF
.	TRBJ1-5	TRBV6-6	.	15	TGTGCCAGCATCAGGCTCCACCATAGCAATCAGCCCCAGCATTTT	CASIRLHHSNQPQHF
.	TRBJ2-2	TRBV5-4	.	15	TGTGCCAGCAGCTTCGGGACTCGGGACACCGGGGAGCTGTTTTTT	CASSFGTRDTGELFF
.	TRBJ1-2	TRBV7-5	.	15	TGTGCCAGAACAACTCTCGACAGAATAAACTATGGCTACACCTTC	CARTTLDRINYGYTF
.	TRBJ1-1	TRBV6-5	.	12	TGTGCCAGCAGTTCCGGGGTGACTGAAGCTTTCTTT	CASSSGVTEAFF
.	TRBJ2-2	TRBV29-1	few	15	TGCAGCGCCGCCCCAGGGGCGGGTAACACCGGGGAGCTGTTTTTT	CSAAPGAGNTGELFF
.	TRBJ2-7	TRBV4-2	.	15	TGTGCCAGCAGCCTCGTTCAGACAGGATCACACGAGCAGTACTTC	CASSLVQTGSHEQYF
.	TRBJ2-3	TRBV5-1	few	15	TGCGCCAGCAGCTTGGGTGCTAGGGGGTTGGGTACGCAGTATTTT	CASSLGARGLGTQYF
.	TRBJ2-3	TRBV5-4	.	15	TGTGCCAGCAGCTTGAATCGCGGAGGAGGGGATACGCAGTATTTT	CASSLNRGGGDTQYF
TRBD2	TRBJ2-1	TRBV6-5	.	15	TGTGCCAGCAGTTATGCGGGGGGGCTGTACAATGAGCAGTTCTTC	CASSYAGGLYNEQFF
TRBD2	TRBJ2-7	TRBV19	.	15	TGTGCCAGTAGTACACAGACTAGCAGAGAATACGAGCAGTACTTC	CASSTQTSREYEQYF
.	TRBJ1-1	TRBV7-2	.	16	TGTGCCAGCAGCTTGTCCCAGGCCCTATTGAACACTGAAGCTTTCTTT	CASSLSQALLNTEAFF
.	TRBJ2-3	TRBV5-1	.	17	TGCGCCAGCAGCCTCTGGACAGGTAGCGGGGCCACAGATACGCAGTATTTT	CASSLWTGSGATDTQYF
TRBD1	TRBJ1-2	TRBV11-3	.	12	TGTGCCAGCAGCACCACCGGGACAGACATCACCTTC	CASSTTGTDITF
.	TRBJ2-7	TRBV10-3	.	13	TGTGCCATCAGTGTTAGGGATCAGGGCGAGCAGTACTTC	CAISVRDQGEQYF
.	TRBJ2-2	TRBV6-1	.	14	TGTGCCAGCCGTCCTCGGGAGAACACCGGGGAGCTGTTTTTT	CASRPRENTGELFF
TRBD2	TRBJ2-1	TRBV6-5	.	14	TGTGCCAGTCAGAAGGGACTAGCTAACAATGAGCAGTTCTTC	CASQKGLANNEQFF
.	TRBJ1-2	TRBV5-1	.	12	TGCGCCAGCAGCTCTCGGGAGGTTGGCTACACCTTC	CASSSREVGYTF
.	TRBJ1-2	TRBV6-5	.	15	TGTGCCAGCGGCAGGCAGAGTTGGAACAACTATGGCTACACCTTC	CASGRQSWNNYGYTF
TRBD2	TRBJ2-3	TRBV27	.	18	TGTGCCAGCAGTCCCCGACTAGCGGGAGGGGTGGGCACAGATACGCAGTATTTT	CASSPRLAGGVGTDTQYF
.	TRBJ1-1	TRBV27	.	13	TGTGCCAGCAGTTTATCCCCTAACACTGAAGCTTTCTTT	CASSLSPNTEAFF
.	TRBJ2-5	TRBV2	.	15	TGTGCCAGCACGGGTGAACAGGGTCGTTCCGAGACCCAGTACTTC	CASTGEQGRSETQYF
TRBD1	TRBJ1-4	TRBV30	.	15	TGTGCCTGGAGTGTGGGGGACAGAACTAATGAAAAACTGTTTTTT	CAWSVGDRTNEKLFF
TRBD2	TRBJ2-5	TRBV28	.	16	TGTGCCAGCAGTTTACCCCTAGCGGGAGGTCGAGAGACCCAGTACTTC	CASSLPLAGGRETQYF